This TCR beta chain was identified in a study of cytomegalovirus exposure and HLA in healthy donors. The PCR contained 60 Vbeta and 13 Jbeta primers. Method: immunoSEQ multiplex PCR; TCRdb's copy keeps in-frame clones and lacks some. The sample holds about 110,000 clones; more than 65% are singletons and the top ten take roughly 6%. Trimming removed 3 bases from V and 3 bases from J, with 5 bases in between. CDR1 and CDR2 from the germline V gene are MDHEN and SYDVKM. This CDR3 contains 12 residues. This receptor was obtained from a woman aged 45-60 years in good health and CMV-seropositive. The specimen was PBMCs. V usage is TRBV28 and J usage is TRBJ1-2; D is unclear. The CDR3 nucleotides read TGTGCCAGCAGTTTGCAGTACTATGGCTACACCTTC. It translates to CASSLQYYGYTF.